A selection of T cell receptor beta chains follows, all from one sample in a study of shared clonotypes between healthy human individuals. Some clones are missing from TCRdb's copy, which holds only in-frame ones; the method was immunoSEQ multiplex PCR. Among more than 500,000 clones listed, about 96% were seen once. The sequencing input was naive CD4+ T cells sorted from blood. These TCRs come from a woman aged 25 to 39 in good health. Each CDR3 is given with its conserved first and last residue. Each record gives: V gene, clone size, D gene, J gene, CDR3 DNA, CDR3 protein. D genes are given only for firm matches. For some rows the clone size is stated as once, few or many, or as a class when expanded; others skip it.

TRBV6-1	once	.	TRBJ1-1	TGTGCCAGCAGGGGGATCTCCGAACAGGCTCCTGAAGCTTTCTTT	CASRGISEQAPEAFF
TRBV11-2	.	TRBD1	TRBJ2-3	TGTGCCAGCAGACGACCGGGACAGAGCACAGATACGCAGTATTTT	CASRRPGQSTDTQYF
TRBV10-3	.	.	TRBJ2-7	TGTGCCATCAGACGAGAGGCTAGCACCTACGAGCAGTACTTC	CAIRREASTYEQYF
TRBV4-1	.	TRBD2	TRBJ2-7	TGCGCCAGCAGCCAAGGCAGCGGGAGGACCACCTACGAGCAGTACTTC	CASSQGSGRTTYEQYF
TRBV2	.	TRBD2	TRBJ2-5	TGTGCCAGGTGGAGGGTAGCGGGGGCTCAAGAGACCCAGTACTTC	CARWRVAGAQETQYF
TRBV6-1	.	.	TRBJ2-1	TGTGCCAGCAGTGAAGCGTGGAATGGTGAGCAGTTCTTC	CASSEAWNGEQFF
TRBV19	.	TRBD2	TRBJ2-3	TGTGCCAGTAGCGGACTAGCGGGAGTTGAGGCAGATACGCAGTATTTT	CASSGLAGVEADTQYF
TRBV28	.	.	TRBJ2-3	TGTGCCAGCAGTTTTTGGGGATTGAAATCAGATACGCAGTATTTT	CASSFWGLKSDTQYF
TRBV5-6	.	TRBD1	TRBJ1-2	TGTGCCAGCAGCCCCTGGACAGGCGCCTTCGCCTTC	CASSPWTGAFAF
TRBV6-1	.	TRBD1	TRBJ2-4	TGTGCCAGCAGTGGCTGGACAGGGGGAGGCATTCAGTACTTC	CASSGWTGGGIQYF
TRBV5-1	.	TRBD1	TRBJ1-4	TGCGCCAGCAGCTTGGGACCGATGACAGGGGGTTCCGAAAAACTGTTTTTT	CASSLGPMTGGSEKLFF
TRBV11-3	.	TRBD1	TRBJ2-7	TGTGCCAGCAGCTTAGAAGGGGGCAGCGAGCAGTACTTC	CASSLEGGSEQYF
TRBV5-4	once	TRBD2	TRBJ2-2	TGTGCCAGCAGTCTTTGGTTAGCGGGCTCGTTCAACACCGGGGAGCTGTTTTTT	CASSLWLAGSFNTGELFF
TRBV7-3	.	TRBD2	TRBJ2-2	TGTGCCAGCACGAGGGAGGGCACCGGGGAGCTGTTTTTT	CASTREGTGELFF
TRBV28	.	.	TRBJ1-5	TGTGCCAGCAGTTTACAAGGGGACCCCAATCAGCCCCAGCATTTT	CASSLQGDPNQPQHF
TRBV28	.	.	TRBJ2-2	TGTGCCAGCAGCCGAGACTTTCGTTGGGCCGGGGAGCTGTTTTTT	CASSRDFRWAGELFF
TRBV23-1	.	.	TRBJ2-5	TGCGCCAGCAGTCAATCAAAAAAGGGGGGTGAGACCCAGTACTTC	CASSQSKKGGETQYF
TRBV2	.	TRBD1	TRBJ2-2	TGTGCCAGCAGTGGAGAGACAGGGTTACTGGATGACACCGGGGAGCTGTTTTTT	CASSGETGLLDDTGELFF
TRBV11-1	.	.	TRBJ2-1	TGTGCCAGCAGCCCAACAGAGAACTACAATGAGCAGTTCTTC	CASSPTENYNEQFF
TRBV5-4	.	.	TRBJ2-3	TGTGCCAGCAGCCCTCCAGGCTCCAAGGCCACAGATACGCAGTATTTT	CASSPPGSKATDTQYF
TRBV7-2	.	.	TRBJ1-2	TGTGCCAGCAGCTTGGGGGGGTACCTCTATGGCTACACCTTC	CASSLGGYLYGYTF
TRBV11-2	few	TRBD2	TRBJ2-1	TGTGCCAGCAGCCCTCAGCGGGACTCCTACAATGAGCAGTTCTTC	CASSPQRDSYNEQFF
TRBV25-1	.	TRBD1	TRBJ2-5	TGTGCCAGCAGTAGGACAGGGGCTTTCCAAGAGACCCAGTACTTC	CASSRTGAFQETQYF
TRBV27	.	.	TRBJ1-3	TGTGCCAGCAGTTCACTAGGGGGGAGCTCTGGAAACACCATATATTTT	CASSSLGGSSGNTIYF
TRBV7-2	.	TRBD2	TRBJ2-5	TGTGCCAGCAGCTACCGATTAGCGGGGGGCTCGGAGACCCAGTACTTC	CASSYRLAGGSETQYF
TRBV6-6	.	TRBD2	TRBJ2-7	TGTGCCAGCAGGGGGGGGACTAGCGGGGTTTACGAGCAGTACTTC	CASRGGTSGVYEQYF
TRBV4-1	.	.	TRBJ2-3	TGCGCCAGCAGCCAATGGGAGATCACAGATACGCAGTATTTT	CASSQWEITDTQYF
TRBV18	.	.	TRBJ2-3	TGTGCCAGCTCACTAATCACAGATACGCAGTATTTT	CASSLITDTQYF
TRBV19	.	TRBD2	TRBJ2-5	TGTGCCAGTAGTATCATGGGTGGGAGGGCCAACCAAGAGACCCAGTACTTC	CASSIMGGRANQETQYF
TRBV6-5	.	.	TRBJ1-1	TGTGCCAGCAGTTACGGCCTACTCGATACGAACACTGAAGCTTTCTTT	CASSYGLLDTNTEAFF
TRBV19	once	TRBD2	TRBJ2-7	TGTGCCAGTAGTATAGCAGGGACTAGCGGGATACATTACGAGCAGTACTTC	CASSIAGTSGIHYEQYF
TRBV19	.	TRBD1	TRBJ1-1	TGTGCCAGTAGTATCTCCCCGGGACAGGACATGAACACTGAAGCTTTCTTT	CASSISPGQDMNTEAFF
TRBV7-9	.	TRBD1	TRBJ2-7	TGTGCCAGCAGCCCGCCTGGGACAGGGGCGACCGAGCAGTACTTC	CASSPPGTGATEQYF
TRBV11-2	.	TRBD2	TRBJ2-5	TGTGCCAGCAGCTCAATAGCGGGAGGGCCAGAAGAGACCCAGTACTTC	CASSSIAGGPEETQYF
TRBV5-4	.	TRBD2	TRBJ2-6	TGTGCCAGCAGCCCTGGGCTAGCGGGTGCTACTGGGGCCAACGTCCTGACTTTC	CASSPGLAGATGANVLTF
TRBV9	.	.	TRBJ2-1	TGTGCCAGCAGCGTAGTCCACGATGAGCAGTTCTTC	CASSVVHDEQFF
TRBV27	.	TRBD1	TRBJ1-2	TGTGCCAGCAGTTTGCTCGGGACAGGGGCGTCGTCGAGCTATGGCTACACCTTC	CASSLLGTGASSSYGYTF
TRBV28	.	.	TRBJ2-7	TGTGCCAGCACAGACAGAGCCTACGAGCAGTACTTC	CASTDRAYEQYF
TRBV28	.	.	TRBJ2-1	TGTGCCAGCGCGGGACTCCGTCGGGCTGAGCAGTTCTTC	CASAGLRRAEQFF
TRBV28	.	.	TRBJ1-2	TGTGCCAGCAGTTTACAGGGTACCATTGGCTACACCTTC	CASSLQGTIGYTF
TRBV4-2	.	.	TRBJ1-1	TGTGCCAGCAGCCCTAGGAACAGGGTCTCTGAAGCTTTCTTT	CASSPRNRVSEAFF
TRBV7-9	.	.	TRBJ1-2	TGTGCCAGCAGCTTAGGAGGGTTCCGAGTGGGCTACACCTTC	CASSLGGFRVGYTF
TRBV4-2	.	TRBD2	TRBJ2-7	TGTGCCAGCAGCCAAGATTGGCGGGAGCGTCCGAGTGAGCAGTACTTC	CASSQDWRERPSEQYF